This T cell receptor beta chain was sequenced in a study of blood T cell repertoires in COVID-19. Study-level background: COVID-19 samples collected from the United States, Italy and Spain covered acute and convalescent phases. PBMCs, B-cell-depleted T cells, or T cells provided the cDNA or gDNA that made up the material.

CDR3 length: 14 amino acids. CDR1 is LGHNT, CDR2 FRNRAP, per germline. The junction had 2 bases not matched to a gene; V was cut back by 0 bases and J by 11 bases. Original data processing: For nucleated cells, counts were estimated from reference gene primer amplification. Measured with immunoSEQ multiplex PCR; TCRdb has only the in-frame clones, and not every one. D and trimming were read from the DNA, whereas the V and J calls and clone size are those reported in that table. The data show some 120,000 clones, roughly 91% seen once. This receptor was taken from a human donor in a cohort sampled during active COVID-19. Specimen: peripheral blood. V gene TRBV12-5 combines with J gene TRBJ2-3; TRBD2 matches at 13 bases. The CDR3 reads CASGLVTSGGKQYF. The CDR3 bases are TGTGCTAGTGGTTTGGTGACTAGCGGGGGGAAGCAGTATTTT.